The source of this TCR beta chain is a study of OX40 agonist ivuxolimab in advanced cancers. The assay was immunoSEQ multiplex PCR, and TCRdb's table has in-frame clones only and misses some. The data hold tens of thousands of clones, with 85% observed a single time. This receptor was identified in an adult with an advanced solid tumor such as melanoma, head and neck, liver or kidney cancer. The input for sequencing was CD4+ or CD8+ T cells sorted from blood, taken in a trial of the OX40 agonist ivuxolimab.

As DNA, the CDR3 is TGTGCCAGCAACGGAATGAACACTGAAGCTTTCTTT. Translation: CASNGMNTEAFF. This chain links TRBV2 with TRBJ1-1; D remains unclear. CDR1 SNHLY and CDR2 FYNNEI come from the germline V gene. The V gene lost 7 bases and the J gene lost 0 bases, with 6 bases spanning the gap. The CDR3 runs 12 residues.